This T cell receptor (beta chain) originates from a study of cytomegalovirus exposure and HLA in healthy donors. Unmatched junction bases numbered 8, after V lost 6 bases and J lost 3 bases. The CDR3 runs to 14 residues. Germline assignment: CDR1 SQVTM and CDR2 ANQGSEA. PCR used 60 Vbeta primers and 13 Jbeta primers. Measured with immunoSEQ multiplex PCR; TCRdb has only the in-frame clones, and not every one. The sample includes 150,000 to 200,000 clones, around 85% seen only once; the top ten take 2% to 2.5%. In its sample, this clone was seen once. The clonotype comes from a woman aged 45-65 years in good health and CMV-seronegative. The rearrangement links TRBV29-1 to TRBJ1-5, with TRBD1 matching over 7 bases. Sample: PBMCs. The CDR3 coding sequence is TGCAGCGTGGCGGGACAGTCAGTCAATCAGCCCCAGCATTTT. It yields the protein CSVAGQSVNQPQHF.